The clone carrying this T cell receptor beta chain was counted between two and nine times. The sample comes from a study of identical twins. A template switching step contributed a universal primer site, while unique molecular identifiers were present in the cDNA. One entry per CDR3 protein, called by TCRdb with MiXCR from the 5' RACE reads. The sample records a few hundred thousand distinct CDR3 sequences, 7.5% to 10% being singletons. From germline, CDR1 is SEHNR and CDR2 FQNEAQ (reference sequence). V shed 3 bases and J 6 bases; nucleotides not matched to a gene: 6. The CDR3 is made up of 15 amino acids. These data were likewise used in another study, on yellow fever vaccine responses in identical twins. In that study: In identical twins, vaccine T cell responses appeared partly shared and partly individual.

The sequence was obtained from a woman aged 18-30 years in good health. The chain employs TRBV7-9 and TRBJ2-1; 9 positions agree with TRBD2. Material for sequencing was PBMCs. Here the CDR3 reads CASSFFLAGINEQFF. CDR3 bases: TGTGCCAGCAGCTTCTTCCTAGCGGGGATCAATGAGCAGTTCTTC. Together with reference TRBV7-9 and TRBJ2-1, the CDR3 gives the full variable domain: DTGVSQNPRHKITKRGQNVTFRCDPISEHNRLYWYRQTLGQGPEFLTYFQNEAQLEKSRLLSDRFSAERPKGSFSTLEIQRTEQGDSAMYLCASSFFLAGINEQFFGPGTRLTVL.